This T cell receptor (beta chain) was sequenced for a study of OX40 agonist ivuxolimab in advanced cancers. Study-wide context: Averaging roughly 60 years in age, with a range of roughly 20 to 79, the cohort was approximately 83% male. Partial responses were achieved by three patients, one with hepatocellular carcinoma and two with cutaneous melanoma. Points from the study as a whole: Blood T cells, both CD4+ and CD8+, expanded clonally by week 6 at 0.1 to 3.0 mg/kg. A proportion of nonresponders additionally exhibited low normalized T-cell clonal expansion.

This clone was detected once. The antigen is not known. Trimming took 2 bases from V and 9 from J; bases not matched to a gene: 4. The CDR3 spans 14 residues. The V gene's germline CDR1 is SGHTA and CDR2 FQGNSA. Assay: immunoSEQ multiplex PCR; the TCRdb copy retains only in-frame clones and omits some. This table holds some 80,000 clones, about nine tenths found once. This TCR derives from an adult with an advanced solid tumor such as melanoma, head and neck, liver or kidney cancer. The chain uses TRBV7-2 and TRBJ1-6; TRBD1 agrees at 7 bases. The sample was CD4+ or CD8+ T cells sorted from blood, taken in a trial of the OX40 agonist ivuxolimab. The CDR3 loop reads CASSLLQGGSPLHF. CDR3 in DNA: TGTGCCAGCAGCTTATTGCAGGGGGGTTCACCCCTCCACTTT.